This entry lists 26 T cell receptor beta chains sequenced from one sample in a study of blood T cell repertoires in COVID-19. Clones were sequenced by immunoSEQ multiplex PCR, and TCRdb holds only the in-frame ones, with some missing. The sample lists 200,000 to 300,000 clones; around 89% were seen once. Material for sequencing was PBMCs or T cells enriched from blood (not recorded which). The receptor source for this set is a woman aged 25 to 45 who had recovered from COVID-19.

This chain's CDR3 is CASSVGLAYNEQFF. CDR3 bases: TGTGCCAGCAGCGTAGGACTAGCGTACAATGAGCAGTTCTTC. The chain carries TRBV9 and TRBJ2-1, with TRBD2 matching 8 bases. There are 14 residues in the CDR3. Germline-derived CDR1 and CDR2 are SGDLS and YYNGEE. With 0 bases clipped from V and 4 bases from J, the junction kept 0 bases outside the gene matches.

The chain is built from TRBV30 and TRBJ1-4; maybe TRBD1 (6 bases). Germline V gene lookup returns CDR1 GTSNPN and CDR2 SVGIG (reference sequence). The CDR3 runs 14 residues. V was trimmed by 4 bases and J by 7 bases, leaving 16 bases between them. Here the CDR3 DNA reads TGTGCCTGGAACCCCCGGGGAGGGGGTGAAAAACTGTTTTTT. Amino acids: CAWNPRGGGEKLFF.

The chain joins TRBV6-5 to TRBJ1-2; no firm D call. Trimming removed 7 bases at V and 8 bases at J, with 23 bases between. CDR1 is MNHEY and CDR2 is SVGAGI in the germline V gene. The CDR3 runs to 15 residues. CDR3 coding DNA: TGTGCCAGCACCCCTGTGTCATCGGGAAAGTGGGGCTACACCTTC. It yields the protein CASTPVSSGKWGYTF.

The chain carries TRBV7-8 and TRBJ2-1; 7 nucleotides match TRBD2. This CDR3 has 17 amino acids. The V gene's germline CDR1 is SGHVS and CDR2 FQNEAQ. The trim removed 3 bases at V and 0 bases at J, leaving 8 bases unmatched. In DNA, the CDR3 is TGTGCCAGCAGCTTTCCGGGAGGCACTCGCTCCTACAATGAGCAGTTCTTC. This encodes CASSFPGGTRSYNEQFF.

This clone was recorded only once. The CDR3 protein is CASSQGRGRSETQYF. The CDR3 DNA sequence: TGTGCCAGCAGCCAAGGAAGGGGGCGATCAGAGACCCAGTACTTC. The chain combines TRBV14 with TRBJ2-5, with 7 bases that match TRBD1. The CDR3 covers 15 residues. Germline V gives CDR1 SGHDN, CDR2 FVKESK. J was trimmed by 4 bases and V by 1 base; bases with no gene match: 6.

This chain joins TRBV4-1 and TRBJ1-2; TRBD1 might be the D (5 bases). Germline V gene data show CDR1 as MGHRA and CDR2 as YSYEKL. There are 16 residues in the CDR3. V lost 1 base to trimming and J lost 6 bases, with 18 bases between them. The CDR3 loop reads CASSQVGGRLQNGYTF. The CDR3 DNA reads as TGCGCCAGCAGCCAAGTCGGGGGGAGACTCCAAAATGGCTACACCTTC.

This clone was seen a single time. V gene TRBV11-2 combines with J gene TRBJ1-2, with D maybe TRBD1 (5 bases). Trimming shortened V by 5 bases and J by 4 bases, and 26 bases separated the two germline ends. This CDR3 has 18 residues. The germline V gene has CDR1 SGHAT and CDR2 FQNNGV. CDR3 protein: CASSPLTSTALTIYGYTF. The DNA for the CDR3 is TGTGCCAGCAGCCCCCTAACCTCGACAGCCCTTACCATCTATGGCTACACCTTC.

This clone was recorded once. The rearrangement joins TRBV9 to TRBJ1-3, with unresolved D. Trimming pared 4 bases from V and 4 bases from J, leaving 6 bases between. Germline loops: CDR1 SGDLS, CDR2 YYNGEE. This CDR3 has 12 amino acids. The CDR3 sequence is CASSPTGNTIYF. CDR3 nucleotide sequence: TGTGCCAGCAGCCCAACAGGAAACACCATATATTTT.

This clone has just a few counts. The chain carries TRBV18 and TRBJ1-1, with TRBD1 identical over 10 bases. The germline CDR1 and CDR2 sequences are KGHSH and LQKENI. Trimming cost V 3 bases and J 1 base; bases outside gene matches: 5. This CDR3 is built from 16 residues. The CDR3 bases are TGTGCCAGCTCACCGTTGGACAGGGGGAGGAACACTGAAGCTTTCTTT. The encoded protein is CASSPLDRGRNTEAFF.

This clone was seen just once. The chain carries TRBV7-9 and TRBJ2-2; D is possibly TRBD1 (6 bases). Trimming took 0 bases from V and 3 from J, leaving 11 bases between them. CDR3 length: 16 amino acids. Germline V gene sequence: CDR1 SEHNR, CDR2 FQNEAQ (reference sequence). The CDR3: CASSLAQGRDTGELFF. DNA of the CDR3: TGTGCCAGCAGCTTAGCGCAGGGGCGAGACACCGGGGAGCTGTTTTTT.

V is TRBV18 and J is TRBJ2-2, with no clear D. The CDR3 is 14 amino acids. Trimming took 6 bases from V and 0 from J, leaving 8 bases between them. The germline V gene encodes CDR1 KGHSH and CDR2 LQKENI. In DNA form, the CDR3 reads TGTGCCAGCTCGCCCCCTACGAACACCGGGGAGCTGTTTTTT. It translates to CASSPPTNTGELFF.

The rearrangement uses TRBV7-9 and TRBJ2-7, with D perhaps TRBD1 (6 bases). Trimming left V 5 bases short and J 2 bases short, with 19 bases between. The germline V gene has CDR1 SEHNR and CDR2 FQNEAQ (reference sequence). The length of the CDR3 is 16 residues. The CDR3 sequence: CASSPRGRGGTYEQYF. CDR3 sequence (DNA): TGTGCCAGCAGCCCACGGGGCAGGGGCGGCACCTACGAGCAGTACTTC.

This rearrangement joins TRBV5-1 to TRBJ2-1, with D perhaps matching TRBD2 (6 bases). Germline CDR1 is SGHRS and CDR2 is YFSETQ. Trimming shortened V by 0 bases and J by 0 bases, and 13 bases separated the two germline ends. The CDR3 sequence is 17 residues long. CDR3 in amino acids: CASSLVSGTSSYNEQFF. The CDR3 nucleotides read TGCGCCAGCAGCTTGGTTAGCGGAACTAGCTCCTACAATGAGCAGTTCTTC.

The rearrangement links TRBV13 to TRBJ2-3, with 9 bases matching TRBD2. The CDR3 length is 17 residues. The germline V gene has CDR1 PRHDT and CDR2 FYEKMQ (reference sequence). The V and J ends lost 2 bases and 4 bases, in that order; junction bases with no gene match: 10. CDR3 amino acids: CASSLYWAGGPADTQYF. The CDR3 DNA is TGTGCCAGCAGCTTATATTGGGCGGGAGGGCCAGCAGATACGCAGTATTTT.

CDR3 protein: CASSLGSGNTEAFF. The CDR3 DNA follows: TGTGCCAGCAGCTTAGGGTCCGGGAACACTGAAGCTTTCTTT. The chain combines TRBV11-2 with TRBJ1-1; D gene unclear. This CDR3 is built from 14 residues. Trimming cost V 1 base and J 1 base, with 7 bases left between them. Germline CDR1 reads SGHAT; CDR2 reads FQNNGV. Looking up the rest from reference TRBV11-2 and TRBJ1-1 gives the full variable domain: EAGVAQSPRYKIIEKRQSVAFWCNPISGHATLYWYQQILGQGPKLLIQFQNNGVVDDSQLPKDRFSAERLKGVDSTLKIQPAKLEDSAVYLCASSLGSGNTEAFFGQGTRLTVV.

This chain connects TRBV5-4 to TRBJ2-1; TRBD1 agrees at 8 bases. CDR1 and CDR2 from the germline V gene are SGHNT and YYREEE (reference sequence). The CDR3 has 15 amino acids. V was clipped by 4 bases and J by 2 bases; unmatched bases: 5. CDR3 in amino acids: CASSVDRATYNEQFF. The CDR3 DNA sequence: TGTGCCAGCAGCGTGGACAGGGCGACCTACAATGAGCAGTTCTTC.

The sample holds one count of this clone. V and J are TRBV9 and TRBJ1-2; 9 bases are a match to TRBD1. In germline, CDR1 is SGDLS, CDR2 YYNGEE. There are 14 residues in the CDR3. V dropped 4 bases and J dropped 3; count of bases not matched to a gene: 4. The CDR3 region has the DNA TGTGCCAGCAGCACTCGGACAGGGGACTATGGCTACACCTTC. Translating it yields CASSTRTGDYGYTF.

As DNA, the CDR3 is TGTGCCAGCAGCTTAGAAAGGCGGGGACCACCCCTCCACTTT. This gives the protein CASSLERRGPPLHF. The chain combines TRBV7-8 with TRBJ1-6; D may be TRBD1 (5 bases). Germline assignment: CDR1 SGHVS and CDR2 FQNEAQ. The CDR3 length is 14 residues. V lost 1 base to trimming and J lost 11 bases, with 12 bases between them. The entire variable domain, with the rest obtained from reference TRBV7-8 and TRBJ1-6, is as follows: GAGVSQSPRYKVAKRGQDVALRCDPISGHVSLFWYQQALGQGPEFLTYFQNEAQLDKSGLPSDRFFAERPEGSVSTLKIQRTQQEDSAVYLCASSLERRGPPLHFGNGTRLTVT.

Here the CDR3 reads CASSSPRGQETQYF. The CDR3 nucleotides read TGTGCCAGCAGCTCCCCCCGGGGCCAAGAGACCCAGTACTTC. The chain uses TRBV7-9 and TRBJ2-5, with D possibly TRBD2 on 5 matching bases. V gave up 4 bases and J gave up 1 base, with 10 bases separating them. The CDR3 is 14 residues long. Per the germline V gene, CDR1 is SEHNR and CDR2 is FQNEAQ (reference sequence).

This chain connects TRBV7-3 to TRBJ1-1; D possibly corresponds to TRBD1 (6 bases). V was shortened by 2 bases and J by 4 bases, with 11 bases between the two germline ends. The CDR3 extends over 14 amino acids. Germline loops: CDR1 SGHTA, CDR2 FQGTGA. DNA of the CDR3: TGTGCCAGCAGCTTAGGGGGCGGAGGCACTGAAGCTTTCTTT. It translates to CASSLGGGGTEAFF.

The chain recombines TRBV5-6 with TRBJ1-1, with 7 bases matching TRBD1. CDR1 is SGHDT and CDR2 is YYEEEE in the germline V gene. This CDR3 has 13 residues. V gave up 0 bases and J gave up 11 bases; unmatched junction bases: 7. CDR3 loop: CASSLAPTGMAFF. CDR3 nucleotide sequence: TGTGCCAGCAGCTTGGCTCCGACAGGGATGGCTTTCTTT.

The CDR3 reads CASSRGQGRYGYTF. Written as DNA, the CDR3 is TGTGCCAGCAGCCGCGGACAGGGGCGCTATGGCTACACCTTC. The chain recombines TRBV7-2 with TRBJ1-2; TRBD1 matches at 9 bases. V dropped 5 bases and J dropped 4; count of bases not matched to a gene: 5. The CDR3 totals 14 residues. Germline loops: CDR1 SGHTA, CDR2 FQGNSA. The variable domain in full, completed from reference TRBV7-2 and TRBJ1-2, reads GAGVSQSPSNKVTEKGKDVELRCDPISGHTALYWYRQSLGQGLEFLIYFQGNSAPDKSGLPSDRFSAERTGGSVSTLTIQRTQQEDSAVYLCASSRGQGRYGYTFGSGTRLTVV.

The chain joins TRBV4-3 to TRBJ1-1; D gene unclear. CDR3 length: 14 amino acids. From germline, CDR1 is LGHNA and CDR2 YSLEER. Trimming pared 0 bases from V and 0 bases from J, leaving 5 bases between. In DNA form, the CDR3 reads TGCGCCAGCAGCCAAGATCCGGTGAACACTGAAGCTTTCTTT. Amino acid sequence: CASSQDPVNTEAFF.

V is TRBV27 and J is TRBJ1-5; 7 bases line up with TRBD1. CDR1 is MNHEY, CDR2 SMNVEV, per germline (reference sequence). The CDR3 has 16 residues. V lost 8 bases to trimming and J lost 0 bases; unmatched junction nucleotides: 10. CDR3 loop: CASGDRTGLSNQPQHF. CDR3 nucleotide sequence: TGTGCCAGCGGCGATCGGACAGGACTTAGCAATCAGCCCCAGCATTTT.

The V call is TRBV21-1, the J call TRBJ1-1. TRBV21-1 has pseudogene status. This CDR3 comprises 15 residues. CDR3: CASSKFGKRNTEAFF. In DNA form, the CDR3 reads TGTGCCAGCAGCAAATTCGGGAAGAGGAACACTGAAGCTTTCTTT.

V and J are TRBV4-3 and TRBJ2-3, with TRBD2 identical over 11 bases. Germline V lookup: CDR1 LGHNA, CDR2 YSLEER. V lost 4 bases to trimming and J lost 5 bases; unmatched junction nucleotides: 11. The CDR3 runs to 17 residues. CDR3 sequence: CASSRLAGMKGRDTQYF. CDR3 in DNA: TGCGCCAGCAGCCGACTAGCGGGGATGAAAGGGAGAGATACGCAGTATTTT.